This is a list of T cell receptor beta chains from one sample in a study of cytomegalovirus exposure and HLA in healthy donors. Only in-frame clones appear in the TCRdb table, and some are missing; sequencing was by immunoSEQ multiplex PCR. The table gives about 67,000 clones; the top ten clones make up roughly 1.7% of it. The sample taken for sequencing was PBMCs. These receptors all stem from a woman in her twenties or thirties in good health and CMV-seronegative. CDR3s include the opening cysteine and the closing phenylalanine or tryptophan. Each record gives: J gene, D gene, V gene, CDR3 protein, CDR3 DNA. A D gene is named only where the DNA matches it firmly.

J: TRBJ2-7; D: .; V: TRBV28; CDR3: CASSPPSVEKQYF; DNA: TGTGCCAGCAGCCCTCCTTCGGTAGAGAAGCAGTACTTC
J: TRBJ2-2; D: .; V: TRBV18; CDR3: CASSGPGHTTGELFF; DNA: TGTGCCAGCTCAGGGCCGGGACATACCACCGGGGAGCTGTTTTTT
J: TRBJ1-1; D: .; V: TRBV4-1; CDR3: CASSPRLRDTEAFF; DNA: TGCGCCAGCAGCCCCAGGCTCCGCGACACTGAAGCTTTCTTT
J: TRBJ1-2; D: .; V: TRBV6-5; CDR3: CASSYLDKKGDGYTF; DNA: TGTGCCAGCAGTTACTTGGACAAAAAAGGGGATGGCTACACCTTC
J: TRBJ2-7; D: TRBD2; V: TRBV4-3; CDR3: CASSQDHGTSGTYEQYF; DNA: TGCGCCAGCAGCCAAGATCACGGGACTAGCGGGACCTACGAGCAGTACTTC
J: TRBJ1-2; D: .; V: TRBV27; CDR3: CASSWARDSPYGYTF; DNA: TGTGCCAGCAGTTGGGCTCGCGACAGCCCCTATGGCTACACCTTC
J: TRBJ1-4; D: .; V: TRBV19; CDR3: CASSPLGTTNEKLFF; DNA: TGTGCCAGTAGTCCCCTCGGGACAACTAATGAAAAACTGTTTTTT
J: TRBJ1-1; D: .; V: TRBV2; CDR3: CASSRSAGGTEAFF; DNA: TGTGCCAGCAGTAGGAGCGCGGGGGGCACTGAAGCTTTCTTT
J: TRBJ2-7; D: TRBD2; V: TRBV28; CDR3: CASSKLAGSSYEQYF; DNA: TGTGCCAGCAGCAAACTAGCGGGGAGCTCCTACGAGCAGTACTTC
J: TRBJ2-1; D: TRBD1; V: TRBV9; CDR3: CASSAGYRGEQFF; DNA: TGTGCCAGCAGCGCAGGATACAGGGGGGAGCAGTTCTTC
J: TRBJ2-5; D: TRBD2; V: TRBV4-2; CDR3: CASSPSPTTSGGGETQYF; DNA: TGTGCCAGCAGCCCCTCCCCCACGACTAGCGGGGGAGGAGAGACCCAGTACTTC
J: TRBJ2-3; D: .; V: TRBV27; CDR3: CASSLHAGNTDTQYF; DNA: TGTGCCAGCAGCTTACACGCAGGAAACACAGATACGCAGTATTTT
J: TRBJ1-5; D: .; V: TRBV28; CDR3: CARTGGGQPQHF; DNA: TGTGCCAGAACCGGCGGTGGTCAGCCCCAGCATTTT
J: TRBJ2-3; D: TRBD2; V: TRBV29-1; CDR3: CSVERLAGGPNTQYF; DNA: TGCAGCGTTGAGAGGCTAGCGGGAGGGCCTAATACGCAGTATTTT
J: TRBJ2-2; D: .; V: TRBV7-9; CDR3: CASSLGGLTGELFF; DNA: TGTGCCAGCAGCTTAGGGGGGCTAACCGGGGAGCTGTTTTTT
J: TRBJ2-7; D: TRBD1; V: TRBV5-1; CDR3: CASNPDRMGPREQYF; DNA: TGCGCCAGCAACCCGGACAGGATGGGACCTAGGGAGCAGTACTTC
J: TRBJ2-7; D: TRBD2; V: TRBV10-2; CDR3: CASSWGRAYEQYF; DNA: TGCGCCAGCAGTTGGGGGAGGGCCTACGAGCAGTACTTC
J: TRBJ2-7; D: .; V: TRBV28; CDR3: CASSLREPAYEQYF; DNA: TGTGCCAGCAGTTTACGGGAGCCTGCCTACGAGCAGTACTTC
J: TRBJ2-2; D: .; V: TRBV18; CDR3: CASCTVSTGNTGELFF; DNA: TGTGCCAGCTGTACGGTTTCGACGGGGAACACCGGGGAGCTGTTTTTT
J: TRBJ2-5; D: TRBD1; V: TRBV18; CDR3: CASSQGAQETQYF; DNA: TGTGCCAGCTCCCAGGGGGCCCAAGAGACCCAGTACTTC
J: TRBJ2-1; D: .; V: TRBV7-9; CDR3: CASSFPGHFDNEQFF; DNA: TGTGCCAGCAGCTTCCCGGGACACTTCGACAATGAGCAGTTCTTC
J: TRBJ2-1; D: .; V: TRBV27; CDR3: CASSFSGIRSYNEQFF; DNA: TGTGCCAGCAGTTTCTCCGGGATCCGCTCCTACAATGAGCAGTTCTTC